Listed here are 20 T cell receptor beta chains from one sample, sequenced in a study of blood T cells in healthy people across ages. PCR was performed a second time for roughly 7 to 12 cycles using a sample-barcoded 5' primer and a J-beta primer mix. MiXCR, run by TCRdb on the 5' RACE reads, gives a single entry per CDR3 protein. The sample yields approximately 830,000 distinct CDR3 sequences, about 59% seen once. Sample: blood. The receptors here all came from a man aged 25-40 years in good health.

The table lists this clonotype with many counts. CDR3 residues: CASSPTGWSSYEQYF. CDR3 nucleotides: TGTGCCAGCAGCCCGACGGGGTGGAGCTCCTACGAGCAGTACTTC. V is TRBV28 and J is TRBJ2-7, with D possibly TRBD2 on 5 matching bases. V shed 6 bases and J shed 0 bases, with 15 bases lying between them. The CDR3 extends over 15 amino acids. The V gene's germline CDR1 is MDHEN and CDR2 SYDVKM.

This clonotype was found a few times. The gene calls are TRBV29-1 and TRBJ2-1; D is ambiguous. CDR3 length: 14 amino acids. V was trimmed by 7 bases and J by 8 bases, leaving 21 bases between them. In germline, CDR1 is SQVTM, CDR2 ANQGSEA. The CDR3 DNA reads TGCAGCGCGAAAAATCAGGCCCCCAAAGATGAGCAGTTCTTC. The encoded protein is CSAKNQAPKDEQFF.

This clonotype came up a few times. The chain combines TRBV4-1 with TRBJ2-3; tentatively, D is TRBD2 (6 bases). V dropped 3 bases and J dropped 10 bases, with 14 bases sitting between them. This CDR3 region has 13 residues. Germline assignment: CDR1 MGHRA and CDR2 YSYEKL. CDR3 loop: CASSQDPGLPQYF. CDR3 in DNA: TGCGCCAGCAGCCAGGACCCGGGACTCCCGCAGTATTTT.

The table lists this clonotype with many counts. The V gene is TRBV9, the J gene TRBJ2-6; D remains unclear. V gave up 3 bases and J gave up 4 bases, with 11 bases separating them. The CDR3 runs 15 residues. Germline CDR1 and CDR2: SGDLS and YYNGEE. CDR3 in amino acids: CASSATASGANVLTF. In DNA form, the CDR3 reads TGTGCCAGCAGCGCAACTGCCTCCGGGGCCAACGTCCTGACTTTC. The full variable domain, rest sourced from reference TRBV9 and TRBJ2-6, is DSGVTQTPKHLITATGQRVTLRCSPRSGDLSVYWYQQSLDQGLQFLIQYYNGEERAKGNILERFSAQQFPDLHSELNLSSLELGDSALYFCASSATASGANVLTFGAGSRLTVL.

The chain employs TRBV16 and TRBJ2-7, with a weak D call TRBD2 (5 bases). Trimming pared 4 bases from V and 2 bases from J, leaving 18 bases between. The CDR3 is made up of 16 amino acids. Germline lookup yields CDR1 KGHSY and CDR2 FQNENV. The CDR3 loop reads CASSRATGIAPYEQYF. The CDR3 DNA follows: TGTGCCAGCAGCCGAGCGACGGGGATCGCTCCCTACGAGCAGTACTTC.

The V and J genes are TRBV7-8 and TRBJ1-2; D gene uncertain. The V gene's germline CDR1 is SGHVS and CDR2 FQNEAQ. V lost 5 bases and J 6 bases, leaving 16 bases between the germline ends. The CDR3 extends over 14 amino acids. CDR3 coding DNA: TGTGCCAGCAGCCCCACTCGGATCCCAGATGGCTACACCTTC. This encodes CASSPTRIPDGYTF.

This chain connects TRBV20-1 to TRBJ2-3; 7 bases map to TRBD2. Germline loops: CDR1 DFQATT, CDR2 SNEGSKA (reference sequence). V shed 0 bases, J shed 1 base, and the junction held 4 bases outside the gene matches. CDR3 length: 15 amino acids. In DNA form, the CDR3 reads TGCAGTGCTAGAGACGAGCGGGGAGGCACAGATACGCAGTATTTT. It is translated as CSARDERGGTDTQYF.

Ten or more counts support this clonotype. This sequence joins TRBV6-5 and TRBJ2-7, with a weak D call TRBD2 (6 bases). The CDR3 length is 15 residues. The V gene's germline CDR1 is MNHEY and CDR2 SVGAGI. The V end was cut by 2 bases, the J end by 5 bases, with 16 bases between. The CDR3 reads CASSYPLGGRNEQYF. CDR3 coding DNA: TGTGCCAGCAGTTACCCGCTTGGAGGGAGAAACGAGCAGTACTTC.

V is TRBV5-1 and J is TRBJ2-1; 8 bases match TRBD1. This CDR3 has 17 amino acids. CDR1 is SGHRS and CDR2 is YFSETQ in the germline V gene. V lost 4 bases to trimming and J lost 5 bases; unmatched junction nucleotides: 14. The CDR3 region is CASSRTSGTGLNNEQFF. The CDR3 nucleotides are TGCGCCAGCAGCCGTACCTCCGGGACAGGCCTAAACAATGAGCAGTTCTTC.

This clonotype was counted a few times. The chain couples TRBV7-2 to TRBJ2-1; D remains ambiguous. In germline, CDR1 is SGHTA, CDR2 FQGNSA. This CDR3 contains 15 residues. V was pared by 0 bases and J by 6 bases, with 12 bases between. CDR3 nucleotides: TGTGCCAGCAGCTTAGCGAGTTCCGACCCCAATGAGCAGTTCTTC. This codes for CASSLASSDPNEQFF. Supplemented by reference TRBV7-2 and TRBJ2-1, the full variable domain reads GAGVSQSPSNKVTEKGKDVELRCDPISGHTALYWYRQSLGQGLEFLIYFQGNSAPDKSGLPSDRFSAERTGGSVSTLTIQRTQQEDSAVYLCASSLASSDPNEQFFGPGTRLTVL.

This sequence joins TRBV4-2 and TRBJ1-2, with TRBD1 matching over 8 bases. Trimming cost V 0 bases and J 8 bases; bases outside gene matches: 8. The CDR3 sequence is 15 residues long. Germline CDR1 reads LGHNA; CDR2 reads YNFKEQ. CDR3 in DNA: TGTGCCAGCAGCCAAGAACGGGACAGGCGGAAGGGCTACACCTTC. Amino acids: CASSQERDRRKGYTF.

The chain links TRBV4-3 to TRBJ2-3; 9 bases are a match to TRBD1. The CDR3 has 17 amino acids. The germline V gene has CDR1 LGHNA and CDR2 YSLEER. Germline trimming cut 0 bases from V and 4 bases from J; bases unmatched to any gene: 8. CDR3 loop: CASSQDPGTGNSDTQYF. The CDR3, as DNA: TGCGCCAGCAGCCAAGATCCAGGGACAGGGAATTCAGATACGCAGTATTTT.

The rearrangement joins TRBV6-2 or TRBV6-3 to TRBJ2-5; D possibly matches TRBD1 or TRBD2 (5 bases each). This CDR3 has 15 residues. V lost 6 bases, J lost 11 bases, and 25 bases lay in between. Per germline, CDR1 MNHEY and CDR2 SVGEGT. The CDR3 is CASRSGTALHGEQYF. The CDR3 DNA follows: TGTGCCAGCAGATCCGGGACCGCCTTGCATGGTGAGCAGTACTTC.

The J gene is TRBJ1-4, the V gene TRBV14; 8 positions agree with TRBD1. The CDR3 runs 16 residues. The V gene's germline CDR1 is SGHDN and CDR2 FVKESK. J lost 5 bases, V lost 5 bases, and 10 bases had no gene match. The CDR3 protein is CASSNGRTGLNEKLFF. CDR3 in DNA: TGTGCCAGCAGCAACGGAAGGACAGGGTTGAATGAAAAACTGTTTTTT.

The V gene is TRBV3-1, the J gene TRBJ1-5; 12 bases fit TRBD1. Per germline, CDR1 LGHDT and CDR2 YNNKEL (reference sequence). The J segment lost 12 bases and the V segment lost 6 bases, leaving 12 bases of the junction unmatched. This CDR3 spans 15 amino acids. The CDR3 reads CASSPHPGQGALQHF. The CDR3 nucleotides read TGTGCCAGCAGTCCTCACCCGGGACAGGGGGCACTCCAGCATTTT.

This chain connects TRBV29-1 to TRBJ2-3, with a weak D call TRBD2 (5 bases). CDR3 size: 14 residues. Between the trimmed V and J ends, which lost 8 bases and 2 bases, there was a span of 17 bases. Germline V gives CDR1 SQVTM, CDR2 ANQGSEA. CDR3: CSFNRGLYTDTQYF. The CDR3 coding sequence is TGCAGCTTTAATCGCGGGCTATACACAGATACGCAGTATTTT.

This clonotype was recorded only once. The chain joins TRBV20-1 to TRBJ2-1; no reliable D call. V was trimmed by 4 bases and J by 4 bases, leaving 8 bases between them. The CDR3 covers 12 residues. Per germline, CDR1 DFQATT and CDR2 SNEGSKA (reference sequence). The DNA of the CDR3 is TGCAGTGCTAATAGTATATACAATGAGCAGTTCTTC. It yields the protein CSANSIYNEQFF.

The chain is built from TRBV7-3 and TRBJ2-1; possibly TRBD1 or TRBD2 for D (6 bases each). Trimming stripped 1 base from V and 3 bases from J, with 13 bases between. CDR1 and CDR2 (germline): SGHTA, FQGTGA. The CDR3 covers 16 residues. DNA for the CDR3: TGTGCCAGCAGCTTAAATCCGGGGGCCCTCTACAATGAGCAGTTCTTC. Translating it yields CASSLNPGALYNEQFF.

The rearrangement joins TRBV18 to TRBJ2-4; 11 bases are shared with TRBD1. The junction had 7 bases not matched to a gene; V was cut back by 6 bases and J by 0 bases. This CDR3 has 17 amino acids. Looked up from germline, CDR1 is KGHSH and CDR2 is LQKENI. CDR3 nucleotide sequence: TGTGCCAGCTCCGGACAGGGGGCGAAGGAAGCCAAAAACATTCAGTACTTC. Protein product: CASSGQGAKEAKNIQYF.

The genes are TRBV7-9 and TRBJ1-2; possible D gene TRBD1, 5 bases. Germline loops: CDR1 SEHNR, CDR2 FQNEAQ (reference sequence). Between the trimmed V and J ends, which lost 5 bases and 3 bases, there was a span of 13 bases. The CDR3 consists of 14 residues. CDR3 sequence: CASSRRGSDYGYTF. The CDR3 coding sequence is TGTGCCAGCAGCAGGAGGGGTTCCGACTATGGCTACACCTTC.